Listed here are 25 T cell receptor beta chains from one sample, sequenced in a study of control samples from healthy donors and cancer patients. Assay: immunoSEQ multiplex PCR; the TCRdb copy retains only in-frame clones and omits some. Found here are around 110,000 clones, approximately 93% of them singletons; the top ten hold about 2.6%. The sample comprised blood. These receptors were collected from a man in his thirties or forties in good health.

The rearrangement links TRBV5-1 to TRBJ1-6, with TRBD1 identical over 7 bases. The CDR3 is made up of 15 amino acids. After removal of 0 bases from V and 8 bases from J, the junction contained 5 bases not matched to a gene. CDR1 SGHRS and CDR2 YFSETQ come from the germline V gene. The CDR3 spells CASSLAPQGYSPLHF. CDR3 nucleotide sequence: TGCGCCAGCAGCTTGGCCCCACAGGGGTATTCACCCCTCCACTTT.

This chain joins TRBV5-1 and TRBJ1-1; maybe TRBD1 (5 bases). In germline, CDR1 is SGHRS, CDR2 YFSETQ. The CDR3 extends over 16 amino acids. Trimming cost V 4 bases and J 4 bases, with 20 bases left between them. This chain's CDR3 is CASSAINQGKGTEAFF. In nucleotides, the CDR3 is TGCGCCAGCAGCGCCATTAATCAGGGAAAAGGCACTGAAGCTTTCTTT.

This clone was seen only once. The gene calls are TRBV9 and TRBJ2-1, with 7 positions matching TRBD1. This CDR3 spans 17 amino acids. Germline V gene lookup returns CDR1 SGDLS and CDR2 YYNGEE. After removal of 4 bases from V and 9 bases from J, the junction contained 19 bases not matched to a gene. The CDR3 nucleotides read TGTGCCAGCAGCACAAAGCTCCACAGGGGCCATGATGGTGAGCAGTTCTTC. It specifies CASSTKLHRGHDGEQFF.

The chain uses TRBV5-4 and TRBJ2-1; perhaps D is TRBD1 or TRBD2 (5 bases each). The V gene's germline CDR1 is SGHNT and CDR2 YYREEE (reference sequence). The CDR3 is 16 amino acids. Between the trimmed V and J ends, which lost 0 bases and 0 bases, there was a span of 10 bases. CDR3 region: CASSLGDQPSYNEQFF. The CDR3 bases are TGTGCCAGCAGCTTGGGGGACCAACCCTCCTACAATGAGCAGTTCTTC.

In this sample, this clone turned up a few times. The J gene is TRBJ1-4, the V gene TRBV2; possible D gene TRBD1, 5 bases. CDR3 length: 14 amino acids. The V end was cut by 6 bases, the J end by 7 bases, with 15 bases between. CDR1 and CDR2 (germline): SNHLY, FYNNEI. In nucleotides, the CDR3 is TGTGCCAGCAGGACCGGGACGAGAGCTGAAAAACTGTTTTTT. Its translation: CASRTGTRAEKLFF.

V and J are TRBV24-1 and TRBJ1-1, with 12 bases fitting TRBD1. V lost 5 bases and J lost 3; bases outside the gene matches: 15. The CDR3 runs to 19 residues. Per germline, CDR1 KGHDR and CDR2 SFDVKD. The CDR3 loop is CATSARGGTGGAGYTEAFF. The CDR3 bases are TGTGCCACCAGTGCCCGAGGAGGGACAGGGGGCGCGGGGTACACTGAAGCTTTCTTT.

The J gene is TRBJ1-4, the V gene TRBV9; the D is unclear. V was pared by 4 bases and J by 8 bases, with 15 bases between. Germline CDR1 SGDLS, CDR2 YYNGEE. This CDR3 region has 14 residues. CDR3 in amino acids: CASSYGRAGEKLFF. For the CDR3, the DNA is TGTGCCAGCAGCTACGGGAGGGCGGGAGAAAAACTGTTTTTT.

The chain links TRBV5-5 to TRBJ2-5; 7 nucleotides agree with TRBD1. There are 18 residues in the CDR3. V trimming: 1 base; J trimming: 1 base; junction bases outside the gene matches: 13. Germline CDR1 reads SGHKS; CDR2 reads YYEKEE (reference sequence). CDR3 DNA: TGTGCCAGCAGCTTGACCGCCGGGACAGAGGACTCCCAAGAGACCCAGTACTTC. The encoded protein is CASSLTAGTEDSQETQYF.

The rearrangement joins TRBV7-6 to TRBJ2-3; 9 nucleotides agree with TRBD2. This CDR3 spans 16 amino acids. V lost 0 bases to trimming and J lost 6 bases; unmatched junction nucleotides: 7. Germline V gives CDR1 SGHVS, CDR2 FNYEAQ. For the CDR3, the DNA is TGTGCCAGCAGCTTAGCGGGCGGGGGGGCCGTTGATACGCAGTATTTT. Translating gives CASSLAGGGAVDTQYF.

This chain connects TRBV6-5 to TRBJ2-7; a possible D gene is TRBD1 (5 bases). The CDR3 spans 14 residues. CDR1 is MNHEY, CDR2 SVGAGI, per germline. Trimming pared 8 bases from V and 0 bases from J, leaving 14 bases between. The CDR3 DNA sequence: TGTGCCAGCGAAGTGGGGCCTAGCTCCTACGAGCAGTACGTC. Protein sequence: CASEVGPSSYEQYV.

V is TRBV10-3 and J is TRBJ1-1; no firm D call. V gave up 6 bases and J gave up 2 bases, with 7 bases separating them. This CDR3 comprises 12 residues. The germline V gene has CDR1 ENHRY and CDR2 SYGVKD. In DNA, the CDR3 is TGTGCCATCAGGCAGACTAACACTGAAGCTTTCTTT. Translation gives CAIRQTNTEAFF.

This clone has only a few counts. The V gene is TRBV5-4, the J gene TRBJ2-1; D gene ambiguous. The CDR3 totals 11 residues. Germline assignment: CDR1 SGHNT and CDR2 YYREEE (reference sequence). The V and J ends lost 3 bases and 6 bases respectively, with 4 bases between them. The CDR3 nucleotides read TGTGCCAGCAGCTCTGGCAATGAGCAGTTCTTC. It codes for CASSSGNEQFF.

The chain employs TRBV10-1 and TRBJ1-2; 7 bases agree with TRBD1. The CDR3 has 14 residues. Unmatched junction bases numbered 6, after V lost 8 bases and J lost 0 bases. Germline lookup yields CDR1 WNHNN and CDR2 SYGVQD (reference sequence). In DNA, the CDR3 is TGCGCCAGCGGCAGGGGGACCGCTAACTATGGCTACACCTTC. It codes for CASGRGTANYGYTF.

The CDR3 nucleotides read TGCGCCAGCGGATTTACTACAGGCCCCCAAGATACGCAGTATTTT. Residues: CASGFTTGPQDTQYF. This sequence joins TRBV4-1 and TRBJ2-3; D may be TRBD1 (5 bases). This CDR3 region has 15 residues. V was clipped by 8 bases and J by 5 bases, with 20 bases between them. Germline V gene sequence: CDR1 MGHRA, CDR2 YSYEKL.

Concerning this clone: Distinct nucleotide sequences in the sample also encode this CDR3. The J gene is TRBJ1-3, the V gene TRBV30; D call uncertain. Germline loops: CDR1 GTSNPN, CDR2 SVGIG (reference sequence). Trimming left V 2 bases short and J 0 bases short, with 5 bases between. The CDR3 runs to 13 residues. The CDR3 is CAWSRDSGNTIYF. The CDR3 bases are TGTGCCTGGAGTAGGGACTCTGGAAACACCATATATTTT.

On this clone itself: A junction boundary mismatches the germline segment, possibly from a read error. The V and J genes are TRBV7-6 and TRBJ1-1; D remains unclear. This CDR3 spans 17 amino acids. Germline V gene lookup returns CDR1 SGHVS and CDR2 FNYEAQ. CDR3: CVSSLGRRHRMNTEAFF. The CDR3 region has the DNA TGTGTCAGCAGCCTCGGAAGGCGTCATAGGATGAACACTGAAGCTTTCTTT.

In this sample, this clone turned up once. CDR3 sequence reads: CASSLGDRDRTEAFF. The CDR3 DNA follows: TGTGCCAGCAGCTTAGGGGACAGGGATAGGACTGAAGCTTTCTTT. The gene calls are TRBV7-9 and TRBJ1-1; 9 nucleotides match TRBD1. V gave up 1 base and J gave up 5 bases; unmatched junction bases: 5. This CDR3 region has 15 residues. Germline lookup yields CDR1 SEHNR and CDR2 FQNEAQ (reference sequence).

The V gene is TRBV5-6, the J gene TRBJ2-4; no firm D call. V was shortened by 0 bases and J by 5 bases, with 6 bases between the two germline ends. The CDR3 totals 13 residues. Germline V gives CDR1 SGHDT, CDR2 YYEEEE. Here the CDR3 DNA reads TGTGCCAGCAGCTTGGTGGCAGAAAACATTCAGTACTTC. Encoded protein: CASSLVAENIQYF. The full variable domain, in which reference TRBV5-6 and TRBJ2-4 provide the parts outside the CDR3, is DAGVTQSPTHLIKTRGQQVTLRCSPKSGHDTVSWYQQALGQGPQFIFQYYEEEERQRGNFPDRFSGHQFPNYSSELNVNALLLGDSALYLCASSLVAENIQYFGAGTRLSVL.

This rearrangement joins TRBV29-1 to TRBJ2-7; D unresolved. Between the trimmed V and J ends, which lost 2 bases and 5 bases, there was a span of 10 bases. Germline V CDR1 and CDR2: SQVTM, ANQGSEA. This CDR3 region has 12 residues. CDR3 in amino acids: CSVEWVSNEQYF. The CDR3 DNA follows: TGCAGCGTTGAATGGGTCAGTAACGAGCAGTACTTC.

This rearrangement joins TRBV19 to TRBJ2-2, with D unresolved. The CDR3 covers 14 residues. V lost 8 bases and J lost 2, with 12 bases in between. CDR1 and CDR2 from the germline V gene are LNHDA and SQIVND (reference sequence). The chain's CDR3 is CASSPGPNTGELFF. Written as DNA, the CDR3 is TGTGCCAGTTCCCCGGGCCCCAACACCGGGGAGCTGTTTTTT. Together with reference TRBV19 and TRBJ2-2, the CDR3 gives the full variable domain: DGGITQSPKYLFRKEGQNVTLSCEQNLNHDAMYWYRQDPGQGLRLIYYSQIVNDFQKGDIAEGYSVSREKKESFPLTVTSAQKNPTAFYLCASSPGPNTGELFFGEGSRLTVL.

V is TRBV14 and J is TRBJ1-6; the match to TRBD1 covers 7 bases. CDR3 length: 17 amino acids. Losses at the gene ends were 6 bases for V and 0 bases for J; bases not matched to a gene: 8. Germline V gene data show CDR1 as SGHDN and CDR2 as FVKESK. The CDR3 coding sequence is TGTGCCAGCAGGGACGGACAGGTGACCTCCTATAATTCACCCCTCCACTTT. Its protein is CASRDGQVTSYNSPLHF.

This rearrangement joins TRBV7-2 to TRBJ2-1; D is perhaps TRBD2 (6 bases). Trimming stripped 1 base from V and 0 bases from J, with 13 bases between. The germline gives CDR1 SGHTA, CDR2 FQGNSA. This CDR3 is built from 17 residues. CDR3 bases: TGTGCCAGCAGCTTAGAGGAGGGAGGCAGCTCCTACAATGAGCAGTTCTTC. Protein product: CASSLEEGGSSYNEQFF.

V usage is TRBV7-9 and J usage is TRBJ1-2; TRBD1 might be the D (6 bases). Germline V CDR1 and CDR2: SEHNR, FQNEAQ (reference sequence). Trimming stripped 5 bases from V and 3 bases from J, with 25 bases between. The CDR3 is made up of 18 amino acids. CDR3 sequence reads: CASSPPTPAGGSDYGYTF. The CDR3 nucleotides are TGTGCCAGCAGCCCCCCCACCCCTGCCGGGGGCTCGGACTATGGCTACACCTTC.

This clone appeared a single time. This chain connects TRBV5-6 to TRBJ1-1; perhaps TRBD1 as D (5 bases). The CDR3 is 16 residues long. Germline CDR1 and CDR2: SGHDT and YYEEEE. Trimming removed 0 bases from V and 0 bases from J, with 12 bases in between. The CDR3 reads CASSLEWRGLNTEAFF. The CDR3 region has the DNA TGTGCCAGCAGCTTGGAATGGAGGGGATTGAACACTGAAGCTTTCTTT.

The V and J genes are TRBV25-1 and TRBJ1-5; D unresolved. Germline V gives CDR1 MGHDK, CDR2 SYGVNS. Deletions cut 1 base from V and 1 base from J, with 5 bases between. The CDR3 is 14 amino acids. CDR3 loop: CASSELVSNQPQHF. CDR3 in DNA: TGTGCCAGCAGTGAATTGGTCAGCAATCAGCCCCAGCATTTT.